The entry below describes one T cell receptor beta chain. The data were produced by immunoSEQ multiplex PCR, yet TCRdb's version contains in-frame clones alone and is incomplete. The data hold more than 150,000 clones, with 65% to 85% observed a single time. J gave up 9 bases and V 1 base, and 8 bases lay outside the gene matches. CDR3 size: 15 residues. CDR1 is MNHNS, CDR2 SASEGT, per germline. The sample originates from a study of cytomegalovirus exposure and HLA in healthy donors. Background on the study: The 95 to 150 validation repertoires and the 666 first-cohort repertoires shared a platform, a later analysis reported.

This clonotype was sampled from a woman aged 18-29 years in good health and CMV-seropositive. The sequencing input was PBMCs. The J gene is TRBJ2-1, the V gene TRBV6-1; 8 nucleotides match TRBD2. The CDR3 DNA reads TGTGCCAGCAGTGAAGGGTCGGGGGGGCTTGGTGAGCAGTTCTTC. Translation gives CASSEGSGGLGEQFF.